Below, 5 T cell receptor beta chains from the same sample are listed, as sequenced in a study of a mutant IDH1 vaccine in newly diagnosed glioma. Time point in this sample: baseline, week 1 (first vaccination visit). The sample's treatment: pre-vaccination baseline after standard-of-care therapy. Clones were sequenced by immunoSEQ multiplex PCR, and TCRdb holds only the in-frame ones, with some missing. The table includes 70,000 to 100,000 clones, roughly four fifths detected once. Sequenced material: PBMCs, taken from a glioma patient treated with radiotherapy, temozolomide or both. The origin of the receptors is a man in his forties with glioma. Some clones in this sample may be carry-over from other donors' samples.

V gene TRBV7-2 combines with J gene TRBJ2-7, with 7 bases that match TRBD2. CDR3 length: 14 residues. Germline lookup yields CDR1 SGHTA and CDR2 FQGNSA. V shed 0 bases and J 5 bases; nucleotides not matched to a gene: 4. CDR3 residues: CASSLARGYHEQYF. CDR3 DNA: TGTGCCAGCAGCTTAGCGCGGGGGTACCACGAGCAGTACTTC.

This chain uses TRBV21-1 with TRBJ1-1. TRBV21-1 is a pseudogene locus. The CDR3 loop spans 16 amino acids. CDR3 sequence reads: CASSKALPGWWAEAFF. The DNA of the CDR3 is TGTGCCAGCAGCAAAGCGCTCCCGGGGTGGTGGGCTGAAGCTTTCTTT.

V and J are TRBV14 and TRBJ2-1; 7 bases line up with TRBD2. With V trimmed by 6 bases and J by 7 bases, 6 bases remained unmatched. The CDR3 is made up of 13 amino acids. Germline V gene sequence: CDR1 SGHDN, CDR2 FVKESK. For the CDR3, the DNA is TGTGCCAGCAGTCCTATTAGCGGGAATGAGCAGTTCTTC. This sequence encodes CASSPISGNEQFF. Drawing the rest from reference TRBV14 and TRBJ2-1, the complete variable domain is EAGVTQFPSHSVIEKGQTVTLRCDPISGHDNLYWYRRVMGKEIKFLLHFVKESKQDESGMPNNRFLAERTGGTYSTLKVQPAELEDSGVYFCASSPISGNEQFFGPGTRLTVL.

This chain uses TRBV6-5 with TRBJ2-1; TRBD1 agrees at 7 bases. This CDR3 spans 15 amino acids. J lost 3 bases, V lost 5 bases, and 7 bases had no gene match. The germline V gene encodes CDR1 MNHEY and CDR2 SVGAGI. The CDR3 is CASSLNRGLYNEQFF. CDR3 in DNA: TGTGCCAGCAGTCTAAACAGGGGCCTCTACAATGAGCAGTTCTTC.

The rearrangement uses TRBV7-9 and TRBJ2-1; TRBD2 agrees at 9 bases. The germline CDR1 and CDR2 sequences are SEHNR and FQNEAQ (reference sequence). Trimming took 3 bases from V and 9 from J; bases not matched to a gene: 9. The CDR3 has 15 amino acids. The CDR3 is CASSFGRGGPGEQFF. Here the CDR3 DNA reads TGTGCCAGCAGCTTTGGGCGGGGGGGACCCGGTGAGCAGTTCTTC.